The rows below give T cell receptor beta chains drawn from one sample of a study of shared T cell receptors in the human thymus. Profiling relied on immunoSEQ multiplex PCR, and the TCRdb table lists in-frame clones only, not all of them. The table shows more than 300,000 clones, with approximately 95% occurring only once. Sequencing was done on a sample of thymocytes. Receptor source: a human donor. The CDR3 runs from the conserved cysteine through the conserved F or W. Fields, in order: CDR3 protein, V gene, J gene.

CDR3: CASSGADTQYF
V: TRBV5-6
J: TRBJ2-3

CDR3: CASIIESDTQYF
V: TRBV13
J: TRBJ2-3

CDR3: CASSLGDREFNYNEQFF
V: TRBV28
J: TRBJ2-1

CDR3: CASYLSGEAFF
V: TRBV5-1
J: TRBJ1-1

CDR3: CASSPQGLGGYTF
V: TRBV18
J: TRBJ1-2

CDR3: CASSDGGANTGELFF
V: TRBV25-1
J: TRBJ2-2

CDR3: CASSLTSGFNTGELFF
V: TRBV11-2
J: TRBJ2-2

CDR3: CASSLASGRTAGELFF
V: TRBV5-4
J: TRBJ2-2

CDR3: CASSPERVADTQYF
V: TRBV18
J: TRBJ2-3

CDR3: CASSVLAGVRSYNEQFF
V: TRBV5-1
J: TRBJ2-1

CDR3: CASSPLPGGNGYTF
V: TRBV6-4
J: TRBJ1-2

CDR3: CASSLPPGGATNEKLFF
V: TRBV28
J: TRBJ1-4

CDR3: CASSQGRGRGLSGELFF
V: TRBV4-1
J: TRBJ2-2

CDR3: CASSPRDRVRENYGYTF
V: TRBV11-2
J: TRBJ1-2

CDR3: CASSLAEEGLGYEQYF
V: TRBV7-2
J: TRBJ2-7

CDR3: CASSSRTGRRHF
V: TRBV28
J: TRBJ1-5